This T cell receptor beta chain was observed in a study of blood T cell repertoires in COVID-19. TCRdb keeps only in-frame clones here, not all; method: immunoSEQ multiplex PCR. The profile shows fewer than 200,000 clones, about four fifths of them singletons. The clonotype comes from a woman aged 45 to 65 in a cohort exposed to, infected with or recovered from COVID-19 (not recorded which). The sequenced sample was PBMCs or T cells enriched from blood (not recorded which).

CDR3 region: CASSVGLEATNEKLFF. The CDR3 DNA is TGTGCCAGCAGCGTAGGACTGGAGGCAACTAATGAAAAACTGTTTTTT. V and J are TRBV9 and TRBJ1-4; D remains ambiguous. Germline loops: CDR1 SGDLS, CDR2 YYNGEE. Trimming removed 0 bases at V and 0 bases at J, with 9 bases between. The CDR3 is 16 amino acids.